This entry lists 18 T cell receptor beta chains sequenced from one sample in a study of human T cells and chemical hapten exposure (dated by TCRdb to the early 2020s). In the paper's terms, the time point label means: patch test 1, 2 weeks after DPC sensitization. Per the publication, the treatment or condition label means: therapeutic diphenylcyclopropenone sensitization with weekly scalp DPC. Library preparation was by RACE. Sequencing relied on a NextSeq 500. The raw public data were reprocessed by TCRdb itself: fastp quality trimming at Q25, MiXCR clonotype calling, in-frame beta chains only. A single entry per CDR3 protein holds the most common genes and DNA from its merged rows. Within this sample are tens of thousands of distinct CDR3 sequences, with under 12% of them counted one time only. The top ten clonotypes cover less than 2.5% of the sample. The sequencing here drew on whole blood, taken in connection with sensitization to the hapten diphenylcyclopropenone (DPC). The receptors were sampled from a man aged 40-49 years with alopecia areata. Some clones in this sample may be carry-over from other donors' samples.

This chain joins TRBV7-6 and TRBJ2-3; 9 bases match TRBD2. Germline assignment: CDR1 SGHVS and CDR2 FNYEAQ. V lost 3 bases to trimming and J lost 1 base; unmatched junction nucleotides: 5. The CDR3 contains 16 residues. This CDR3 reads CASSFFSGRRTDTQYF. CDR3 coding DNA: TGTGCCAGCAGCTTCTTTAGCGGGAGACGCACAGATACGCAGTATTTT.

In its sample, this clonotype was seen many times. The chain carries TRBV28 and TRBJ2-7; 7 bases line up with TRBD1. After removal of 4 bases from V and 2 bases from J, the junction contained 17 bases not matched to a gene. Germline lookup yields CDR1 MDHEN and CDR2 SYDVKM. This CDR3 spans 18 amino acids. This CDR3 reads CASSSPLRGLVLTYEQYF. In nucleotides, the CDR3 is TGTGCCAGCAGTTCCCCCCTTAGGGGGCTTGTCCTTACCTACGAGCAGTACTTC.

The V and J genes are TRBV20-1 and TRBJ2-2; 16 positions match TRBD2. Germline trimming cut 3 bases from V and 6 bases from J; bases unmatched to any gene: 7. The germline gives CDR1 DFQATT, CDR2 SNEGSKA (reference sequence). This CDR3 comprises 17 residues. CDR3 nucleotide sequence: TGCAGTGCTAGGTCCGGGACTAGCGGGAGGGCCGCCGGGGAGCTGTTTTTT. Protein product: CSARSGTSGRAAGELFF.

The rearrangement links TRBV12-3 or TRBV12-4 to TRBJ2-5, with D unresolved. The CDR3 is made up of 13 amino acids. Trimming left V 5 bases short and J 2 bases short, with 9 bases between. The CDR3 region has the DNA TGTGCCAGCAGTGAGCGACGGCAAGAGACCCAGTACTTC. It is translated as CASSERRQETQYF.

This clonotype was found many times. The chain uses TRBV6-6 and TRBJ1-2; 9 nucleotides agree with TRBD1. The length of the CDR3 is 16 residues. The V segment lost 2 bases and the J segment 5 bases; nucleotides outside the gene matches: 9. The germline V gene has CDR1 MNHNY and CDR2 SVGAGI (reference sequence). CDR3 nucleotides: TGTGCCAGCAGTTACGAGGGACAGGGAATTATGTATGGCTACACCTTC. Translating it yields CASSYEGQGIMYGYTF.

This clonotype was detected a few times. The chain joins TRBV6-5 to TRBJ2-3, with 10 positions matching TRBD2. This CDR3 has 15 amino acids. V was pared by 2 bases and J by 5 bases, with 4 bases of the junction left unmatched. Germline CDR1 MNHEY, CDR2 SVGAGI. In DNA, the CDR3 is TGTGCCAGCAGTTACGAACTAGCGGGGCAAGATACGCAGTATTTT. It encodes CASSYELAGQDTQYF.

The V call is TRBV12-3 or TRBV12-4, the J call TRBJ2-5; D may be TRBD1 (6 bases). Deletions cut 2 bases from V and 0 bases from J, with 10 bases between. This CDR3 contains 15 residues. In DNA, the CDR3 is TGTGCCAGCAGTTTAAGGGACACGTACCAAGAGACCCAGTACTTC. It translates to CASSLRDTYQETQYF.

This clonotype occurred a few times. V is TRBV24-1 and J is TRBJ1-1; TRBD1 might be the D (5 bases). Trimming cost V 9 bases and J 3 bases, with 19 bases left between them. The CDR3 runs to 15 residues. From germline, CDR1 is KGHDR and CDR2 SFDVKD. The CDR3 spells CATFSHETADTEAFF. The CDR3 nucleotides read TGTGCCACCTTCTCACATGAGACAGCGGACACTGAAGCTTTCTTT.

V gene TRBV14 combines with J gene TRBJ2-1; D ambiguous. The CDR3 sequence is 12 residues long. V was clipped by 4 bases and J by 7 bases, with 8 bases between them. Germline values: CDR1 SGHDN, CDR2 FVKESK. The CDR3 sequence is CASSRITNEQFF. CDR3 coding DNA: TGTGCCAGCAGCCGGATTACTAATGAGCAGTTCTTC.

The V and J genes are TRBV6-6 and TRBJ1-5; the match to TRBD1 covers 10 bases. The CDR3 totals 14 residues. Trimming cost V 4 bases and J 7 bases; bases outside gene matches: 4. Per the germline V gene, CDR1 is MNHNY and CDR2 is SVGAGI (reference sequence). CDR3 nucleotide sequence: TGTGCCAGCAGTTGGGACAGGGGTGAGCAGCCCCAGCATTTT. It yields the protein CASSWDRGEQPQHF.

CDR3 residues: CASSLAWRQGLENTEAFF. CDR3 bases: TGTGCCAGCAGCTTAGCGTGGCGGCAGGGACTAGAGAACACTGAAGCTTTCTTT. V gene TRBV7-8 combines with J gene TRBJ1-1; maybe TRBD1 (5 bases). The CDR3 spans 18 residues. V was cut by 0 bases and J by 1 base, with 18 bases left in between. The germline gives CDR1 SGHVS, CDR2 FQNEAQ. Full variable domain (remainder filled in from reference TRBV7-8 and TRBJ1-1): GAGVSQSPRYKVAKRGQDVALRCDPISGHVSLFWYQQALGQGPEFLTYFQNEAQLDKSGLPSDRFFAERPEGSVSTLKIQRTQQEDSAVYLCASSLAWRQGLENTEAFFGQGTRLTVV.

Many counts were recorded for this clonotype. The chain employs TRBV29-1 and TRBJ1-5; D is undetermined. The CDR3 is 13 residues long. CDR1 is SQVTM and CDR2 is ANQGSEA in the germline V gene. Trimming cost V 4 bases and J 7 bases, with 14 bases left between them. The CDR3 sequence: CSVGGEGKQPQHF. CDR3 nucleotides: TGCAGCGTTGGTGGGGAAGGGAAACAGCCCCAGCATTTT.

This clonotype was observed at least ten times. V and J are TRBV12-5 and TRBJ2-1; 8 bases align to TRBD2. Germline CDR1 reads LGHNT; CDR2 reads FRNRAP. CDR3 length equals 17 residues. V lost 3 bases and J lost 1; bases outside the gene matches: 8. CDR3 protein: CASGFGLAFSSYNEQFF. The CDR3 DNA follows: TGTGCTAGTGGTTTCGGACTAGCCTTTAGTTCCTACAATGAGCAGTTCTTC. Filled out from reference TRBV12-5 and TRBJ2-1, the complete variable domain reads DARVTQTPRHKVTEMGQEVTMRCQPILGHNTVFWYRQTMMQGLELLAYFRNRAPLDDSGMPKDRFSAEMPDATLATLKIQPSEPRDSAVYFCASGFGLAFSSYNEQFFGPGTRLTVL.

This sequence joins TRBV20-1 and TRBJ1-5; D is perhaps TRBD1 (5 bases). The length of the CDR3 is 13 residues. CDR1 DFQATT and CDR2 SNEGSKA come from the germline V gene (reference sequence). Trimming took off 5 bases at V and 3 bases at J, with 11 bases between the two ends. Written as DNA, the CDR3 is TGCAGTGCTCTACGACAGAACAATCAGCCCCAGCATTTT. Its translation: CSALRQNNQPQHF.

This clonotype was observed a handful of times. V is TRBV27 and J is TRBJ2-2; a possible D gene is TRBD2 (5 bases). This CDR3 spans 14 amino acids. Looked up from germline, CDR1 is MNHEY and CDR2 is SMNVEV (reference sequence). V was pared by 6 bases and J by 3 bases, with 11 bases between. The CDR3 spells CASRNRGDTGELFF. CDR3 sequence (DNA): TGTGCCAGCAGAAATCGGGGTGACACCGGGGAGCTGTTTTTT.

This clonotype was seen more than once but under ten times. The rearrangement uses TRBV20-1 and TRBJ1-2, with TRBD1 identical over 7 bases. J gave up 5 bases and V 6 bases, and 9 bases lay outside the gene matches. The CDR3 contains 13 residues. Germline-derived CDR1 and CDR2 are DFQATT and SNEGSKA (reference sequence). The CDR3 nucleotides read TGCAGTGCAAGGGACAGCGCACAATATGGCTACACCTTC. This translates into CSARDSAQYGYTF.

Here the CDR3 reads CASSGDLDTEAFF. For the CDR3, the DNA is TGTGCCAGCAGTGGAGACCTGGACACTGAAGCTTTCTTT. This rearrangement joins TRBV27 to TRBJ1-1; D gene unclear. CDR3 size: 13 residues. V lost 5 bases and J 3 bases, leaving 10 bases between the germline ends. CDR1 MNHEY and CDR2 SMNVEV come from the germline V gene (reference sequence).

The genes are TRBV5-1 and TRBJ2-5; the D is unclear. Trimming took 0 bases from V and 2 from J, leaving 11 bases between them. Germline values: CDR1 SGHRS, CDR2 YFSETQ. The CDR3 consists of 15 residues. The CDR3 sequence is CASSLERSIQETQYF. In DNA, the CDR3 is TGCGCCAGCAGCTTGGAGAGGAGCATACAAGAGACCCAGTACTTC.